Below, 32 T cell receptor beta chains from the same sample are listed, as sequenced in a study of cytomegalovirus exposure and HLA in healthy donors. 60 Vbeta and 13 Jbeta primers were used in PCR. TCRdb's table, derived via immunoSEQ multiplex PCR, lists solely in-frame clones and lacks some. In total, the table holds 100,000 to 150,000 clones. Sequencing was done on a sample of PBMCs. These receptors were collected from a man aged 18 to 35 in good health and CMV-seronegative.

The V call is TRBV28, the J call TRBJ2-1, with 7 nucleotides matching TRBD2. The germline CDR1 and CDR2 sequences are MDHEN and SYDVKM. This CDR3 has 20 residues. V gave up 5 bases and J gave up 0 bases; unmatched junction bases: 19. The CDR3 here is CASSTARLAGDSSSYNEQFF. CDR3 coding DNA: TGTGCCAGCAGTACCGCTCGTCTCGCGGGGGATTCGAGCTCCTACAATGAGCAGTTCTTC.

V gene TRBV7-9 combines with J gene TRBJ1-2; D perhaps matches TRBD1 (6 bases). Germline V lookup: CDR1 SEHNR, CDR2 FQNEAQ (reference sequence). The CDR3 is made up of 16 amino acids. The V and J ends lost 5 bases and 1 base respectively, with 17 bases between them. Written as DNA, the CDR3 is TGTGCCAGCAGCCCGGGGGCGGGGGGCGATAACTATGGCTACACCTTC. Protein: CASSPGAGGDNYGYTF.

The chain uses TRBV11-2 and TRBJ1-1, with 7 bases lining up with TRBD1. Germline CDR1 is SGHAT and CDR2 is FQNNGV. The CDR3 contains 14 residues. V dropped 1 base and J dropped 7; count of bases not matched to a gene: 6. The CDR3 bases are TGTGCCAGCAGCTTAGTTTCGACAGGGAGTGAAGCTTTCTTT. Protein: CASSLVSTGSEAFF.

The rearrangement joins TRBV28 to TRBJ1-2; no firm D call. The CDR3 consists of 11 residues. Germline-derived CDR1 and CDR2 are MDHEN and SYDVKM. V lost 6 bases, J lost 2 bases, and 4 bases lay in between. In DNA, the CDR3 is TGTGCCAGCAGGTCGAACTATGGCTACACCTTC. Translating it yields CASRSNYGYTF.

The chain uses TRBV14 and TRBJ1-2; tentatively, D is TRBD1 (6 bases). Trimming shortened V by 4 bases and J by 8 bases, and 17 bases separated the two germline ends. The CDR3 contains 14 residues. Germline CDR1 is SGHDN and CDR2 is FVKESK. DNA for the CDR3: TGTGCCAGCAGCCCGACGCCGGGGGGCAGAGGCTACACCTTC. Its translation is CASSPTPGGRGYTF. The full variable domain, with the rest looked up from reference TRBV14 and TRBJ1-2, is EAGVTQFPSHSVIEKGQTVTLRCDPISGHDNLYWYRRVMGKEIKFLLHFVKESKQDESGMPNNRFLAERTGGTYSTLKVQPAELEDSGVYFCASSPTPGGRGYTFGSGTRLTVV.

The chain joins TRBV6-5 to TRBJ2-2; 10 bases agree with TRBD2. Trimming took 6 bases from V and 5 from J; bases not matched to a gene: 3. Germline V CDR1 and CDR2: MNHEY, SVGAGI. The CDR3 has 14 amino acids. CDR3 sequence reads: CASSTSGMTGELFF. The CDR3 nucleotides read TGTGCCAGCAGCACTAGCGGGATGACCGGGGAGCTGTTTTTT.

The CDR3 coding sequence is TGTGCCAGCAGCCTAAACAGGGGGGTTAGTGAAAAACTGTTTTTT. Amino acid sequence: CASSLNRGVSEKLFF. V usage is TRBV11-2 and J usage is TRBJ1-4, with 8 nucleotides matching TRBD1. Germline V gene sequence: CDR1 SGHAT, CDR2 FQNNGV. The ends lost 5 bases at V and 7 bases at J; junction bases unmatched: 9. CDR3 length: 15 amino acids. The full variable domain, its missing parts supplied by reference TRBV11-2 and TRBJ1-4, is EAGVAQSPRYKIIEKRQSVAFWCNPISGHATLYWYQQILGQGPKLLIQFQNNGVVDDSQLPKDRFSAERLKGVDSTLKIQPAKLEDSAVYLCASSLNRGVSEKLFFGSGTQLSVL.

Here the CDR3 DNA reads TGCGCCAGCAGCCGGGACAGGAACACTGAAGCTTTCTTT. The encoded protein is CASSRDRNTEAFF. The J gene is TRBJ1-1, the V gene TRBV5-1; 7 positions agree with TRBD1. Germline CDR1 SGHRS, CDR2 YFSETQ. CDR3 length: 13 amino acids. V was pared by 4 bases and J by 1 base, with 1 base of the junction left unmatched.

The V gene is TRBV7-9, the J gene TRBJ1-6; the D gene is possibly TRBD1 (5 bases). The CDR3 extends over 14 amino acids. V lost 4 bases, J lost 7 bases, and 11 bases lay in between. Per germline, CDR1 SEHNR and CDR2 FQNEAQ (reference sequence). DNA for the CDR3: TGTGCCAGCAGCTCTCGGACAAGGAATTCACCCCTCCACTTT. Its protein product is CASSSRTRNSPLHF. Combining the CDR3 with reference TRBV7-9 and TRBJ1-6 gives the whole variable domain DTGVSQNPRHKITKRGQNVTFRCDPISEHNRLYWYRQTLGQGPEFLTYFQNEAQLEKSRLLSDRFSAERPKGSFSTLEIQRTEQGDSAMYLCASSSRTRNSPLHFGNGTRLTVT.

The chain has TRBV6-6 and TRBJ2-2; weak D call: TRBD2 (6 bases). Trimming left V 5 bases short and J 5 bases short, with 12 bases between. Germline V gives CDR1 MNHNY, CDR2 SVGAGI (reference sequence). The CDR3 consists of 14 residues. CDR3 DNA: TGTGCCAGCAGTCCCGGGACTTCTACCGGGGAGCTGTTTTTT. Its protein is CASSPGTSTGELFF.

The V and J genes are TRBV27 and TRBJ2-5; TRBD1 is a possible D gene (6 bases). The V and J ends lost 4 bases and 3 bases respectively, with 18 bases between them. This CDR3 comprises 16 residues. Germline CDR1 is MNHEY and CDR2 is SMNVEV (reference sequence). The CDR3 region is CASSSQGILGEETQYF. DNA of the CDR3: TGTGCCAGCAGTTCACAGGGAATCCTTGGTGAAGAGACCCAGTACTTC.

The rearrangement joins TRBV6-5 to TRBJ2-7; D unclear. CDR1 is MNHEY, CDR2 SVGAGI, per germline. V gave up 0 bases and J gave up 5 bases, with 14 bases separating them. CDR3 length equals 15 residues. The CDR3 DNA sequence: TGTGCCAGCAGTTACTCCTCAGGCCGTAAGGACGAGCAGTACTTC. Protein sequence: CASSYSSGRKDEQYF.

V is TRBV6-1 and J is TRBJ1-3; 7 bases line up with TRBD1. The germline CDR1 and CDR2 sequences are MNHNS and SASEGT. V trimming: 5 bases; J trimming: 4 bases; junction bases outside the gene matches: 5. The CDR3 runs 14 residues. The CDR3 spells CASSKTGTGNTIYF. DNA of the CDR3: TGTGCCAGCAGTAAGACAGGGACCGGAAACACCATATATTTT.

J is TRBJ1-4 and V is TRBV6-5; D is uncertain. Trimming shortened V by 0 bases and J by 6 bases, and 14 bases separated the two germline ends. Per the germline V gene, CDR1 is MNHEY and CDR2 is SVGAGI. The CDR3 extends over 16 amino acids. The DNA for the CDR3 is TGTGCCAGCAGTTACTCGAGGTCCCCCCCGGATGAAAAACTGTTTTTT. Its protein is CASSYSRSPPDEKLFF.

This chain connects TRBV6-1 to TRBJ1-1; D possibly corresponds to TRBD1 (6 bases). Germline CDR1 and CDR2: MNHNS and SASEGT. V was pared by 5 bases and J by 6 bases, with 19 bases between. The CDR3 spans 15 residues. The chain's CDR3 is CASSRTRGTSAEAFF. Written as DNA, the CDR3 is TGTGCCAGCAGTCGCACGCGTGGGACATCCGCTGAAGCTTTCTTT.

The rearrangement links TRBV6-1 to TRBJ2-1, with 9 bases aligning to TRBD1. Per the germline V gene, CDR1 is MNHNS and CDR2 is SASEGT. V lost 6 bases, J lost 3 bases, and 0 bases stayed unmatched. The CDR3 extends over 13 amino acids. This chain's CDR3 is CASRDRGYNEQFF. CDR3 DNA: TGTGCCAGCAGGGACAGGGGCTACAATGAGCAGTTCTTC.

The genes are TRBV2 and TRBJ2-7; unclear D gene. This CDR3 spans 11 amino acids. Trimming took 7 bases from V and 3 from J, leaving 7 bases between them. The V gene's germline CDR1 is SNHLY and CDR2 FYNNEI. CDR3 residues: CASTWLYEQYF. The CDR3 DNA reads as TGTGCCAGCACTTGGCTCTACGAGCAGTACTTC.

This rearrangement joins TRBV7-9 to TRBJ1-5, with D unclear. CDR1 is SEHNR and CDR2 is FQNEAQ in the germline V gene (reference sequence). This CDR3 has 16 amino acids. V lost 5 bases and J lost 4, with 18 bases in between. CDR3 coding DNA: TGTGCCAGCAGCGGGAGTCCTAGGGAAAGGAATCAGCCCCAGCATTTT. The encoded protein is CASSGSPRERNQPQHF. Full variable domain (outside the CDR3, taken from reference TRBV7-9 and TRBJ1-5): DTGVSQNPRHKITKRGQNVTFRCDPISEHNRLYWYRQTLGQGPEFLTYFQNEAQLEKSRLLSDRFSAERPKGSFSTLEIQRTEQGDSAMYLCASSGSPRERNQPQHFGDGTRLSIL.

The chain carries TRBV5-6 and TRBJ2-6; D gene ambiguous. The CDR3 has 16 residues. CDR1 is SGHDT and CDR2 is YYEEEE in the germline V gene. Trimming cost V 3 bases and J 1 base, with 11 bases left between them. DNA for the CDR3: TGTGCCAGCAGCTCGAGGATGAATTCTGGGGCCAACGTCCTGACTTTC. Amino acids: CASSSRMNSGANVLTF.

The rearrangement joins TRBV7-9 to TRBJ2-2; 7 nucleotides match TRBD1. The V gene end was trimmed by 3 bases and the J gene end by 2 bases; junction bases not matched to a gene: 6. The CDR3 sequence is 16 residues long. Germline V gene data show CDR1 as SEHNR and CDR2 as FQNEAQ (reference sequence). CDR3 nucleotides: TGTGCCAGCAGCTTTCAGGGACAGACAAACACCGGGGAGCTGTTTTTT. Its translation: CASSFQGQTNTGELFF.

CDR3 loop: CASSPGGTEAFF. The CDR3 DNA reads TGTGCCAGCAGCCCCGGGGGAACTGAAGCTTTCTTT. This chain connects TRBV7-3 to TRBJ1-1, with a tentative D call TRBD1 (5 bases). Trimming took 5 bases from V and 5 from J, leaving 9 bases between them. This CDR3 region has 12 residues. Germline-derived CDR1 and CDR2 are SGHTA and FQGTGA.

The chain employs TRBV5-5 and TRBJ1-2; no clear D. Germline CDR1 is SGHKS and CDR2 is YYEKEE (reference sequence). The CDR3 loop spans 14 amino acids. Trimming shortened V by 1 base and J by 4 bases, and 11 bases separated the two germline ends. In DNA form, the CDR3 reads TGTGCCAGCAGCTTGAGCGGGCAGCTCTATGGCTACACCTTC. This encodes CASSLSGQLYGYTF.

In DNA, the CDR3 is TGTGCCAGCAGTGTGACAGTGACTCTAGCCAAAAACATTCAGTACTTC. As protein: CASSVTVTLAKNIQYF. The genes are TRBV27 and TRBJ2-4, with a possible D match to TRBD1 (5 bases). Per germline, CDR1 MNHEY and CDR2 SMNVEV (reference sequence). The CDR3 is made up of 16 amino acids. The V gene lost 5 bases and the J gene lost 0 bases, with 14 bases spanning the gap.

The chain carries TRBV7-9 and TRBJ2-1; TRBD2 agrees at 13 bases. V gave up 6 bases and J gave up 8 bases; unmatched junction bases: 7. CDR3 length equals 15 residues. Germline-derived CDR1 and CDR2 are SEHNR and FQNEAQ (reference sequence). The CDR3 DNA sequence: TGTGCCAGCAGTTTACTAGCGGGAGGGGGGGATGAGCAGTTCTTC. Residues: CASSLLAGGGDEQFF.

V and J are TRBV7-2 and TRBJ2-3; weak D call: TRBD2 (6 bases). V gave up 0 bases and J gave up 5 bases, with 15 bases separating them. Germline CDR1 is SGHTA and CDR2 is FQGNSA. This CDR3 region has 16 residues. The CDR3 DNA reads TGTGCCAGCAGCTTAGCGTATCGGGAGTGGAGAGATACGCAGTATTTT. Translation: CASSLAYREWRDTQYF.

V is TRBV28 and J is TRBJ1-2, with D perhaps TRBD1 (5 bases). Germline lookup yields CDR1 MDHEN and CDR2 SYDVKM. The CDR3 is made up of 14 amino acids. Trimming took off 3 bases at V and 4 bases at J, with 12 bases between the two ends. This CDR3 is CASSLRGKSYGYTF. CDR3 nucleotides: TGTGCCAGCAGTTTGCGGGGGAAGAGCTATGGCTACACCTTC.

V usage is TRBV19 and J usage is TRBJ1-1; D remains unclear. The V end was cut by 5 bases, the J end by 6 bases, with 19 bases between. Germline-derived CDR1 and CDR2 are LNHDA and SQIVND (reference sequence). There are 15 residues in the CDR3. The CDR3 coding sequence is TGTGCCAGTAGTCCGACGACACTGCTCGAGCCTGAAGCTTTCTTT. The encoded protein is CASSPTTLLEPEAFF.

V gene TRBV6-5 combines with J gene TRBJ2-5; TRBD1 matches 10 bases. The J segment lost 5 bases and the V segment lost 0 bases, leaving 6 bases of the junction unmatched. CDR1 and CDR2 from the germline V gene are MNHEY and SVGAGI. The CDR3 consists of 16 residues. Here the CDR3 reads CASSYSSTGGRETQYF. CDR3 in DNA: TGTGCCAGCAGTTACTCCTCGACAGGGGGCCGTGAGACCCAGTACTTC.

This chain joins TRBV18 and TRBJ2-5; a possible D gene is TRBD1 (6 bases). The V gene's germline CDR1 is KGHSH and CDR2 LQKENI. The CDR3 sequence is 15 residues long. The V end was cut by 5 bases, the J end by 6 bases, with 19 bases between. CDR3 protein: CASSADTGRVQTQYF. CDR3 in DNA: TGTGCCAGCTCAGCCGACACAGGGAGAGTACAGACCCAGTACTTC.

The chain carries TRBV9 and TRBJ2-1; the match to TRBD2 covers 9 bases. The germline V gene has CDR1 SGDLS and CDR2 YYNGEE. This CDR3 comprises 17 residues. Trimming at V came to 0 bases and at J to 7 bases, leaving 11 bases not matched to a gene. The CDR3 bases are TGTGCCAGCAGCGTAGACCCAGCGGGAGGAGTCCTGAATGAGCAGTTCTTC. Its protein product is CASSVDPAGGVLNEQFF.

This sequence joins TRBV6-1 and TRBJ1-5, with 8 bases lining up with TRBD1. The CDR3 totals 15 residues. The germline V gene has CDR1 MNHNS and CDR2 SASEGT. The V and J ends lost 7 bases and 11 bases, in that order; junction bases with no gene match: 16. CDR3 coding DNA: TGTGCCAGCACCGAATCTCGGACAGGGATTGTGACCCAGCATTTT. As protein: CASTESRTGIVTQHF.

The chain carries TRBV6-1 and TRBJ1-1; the D is unclear. CDR1 is MNHNS, CDR2 SASEGT, per germline. The CDR3 extends over 12 amino acids. Trimming cost V 7 bases and J 2 bases, with 8 bases left between them. The CDR3 sequence: CASTNSNTEAFF. The CDR3 DNA reads TGTGCCAGCACCAACAGCAACACTGAAGCTTTCTTT.